Following are 27 T cell receptor beta chains from one sample sequenced in a study of beta chain features in type 1 diabetes listed by TCRdb under 2018. The protocol used for the library was the immunoSEQ multiplex PCR assay. The entire isolated RNA was reverse transcribed using the High Capacity cDNA Reverse Transcription Kit, and thus expressed TCRB transcripts were sequenced. This is the immuneACCESS table as TCRdb keeps it, with only in-frame sequences that have V and J called. A part of the clones is gone; compared with another copy, unresolved V genes explain less than half, and the rest is unexplained. The sample table holds about 350,000 clones, of which 15% to 20% were seen once. The top ten clones comprise under 0.05% of the sample. The sample was naive CD4+ T cells from blood. The sample's cell subset or site, from its label and the paper: true naive CD4+ T cells. The receptors derive from a woman younger than 35 in good health.

This clone was counted between two and nine times. The chain employs TRBV5-4 and TRBJ2-7; 9 bases are a match to TRBD1. The V segment lost 4 bases and the J segment 6 bases; nucleotides outside the gene matches: 8. The germline V gene encodes CDR1 SGHNT and CDR2 YYREEE (reference sequence). The CDR3 length is 14 residues. The CDR3 protein is CASSPSPTGGEQYF. CDR3 in DNA: TGTGCCAGCAGCCCTAGTCCGACAGGGGGCGAGCAGTACTTC.

The rearrangement joins TRBV27 to TRBJ1-1, with TRBD1 identical over 7 bases. The CDR3 is 16 amino acids. Germline lookup yields CDR1 MNHEY and CDR2 SMNVEV (reference sequence). With 3 bases clipped from V and 2 bases from J, the junction kept 9 bases outside the gene matches. The CDR3 loop is CASSFHLDRLNTEAFF. The CDR3 DNA follows: TGTGCCAGCAGTTTCCACTTGGACAGGCTAAACACTGAAGCTTTCTTT.

Here the CDR3 DNA reads TGTGCCAGCAAACTGGGACAGGGGGACTATGGCTACACCTTC. Its protein is CASKLGQGDYGYTF. V usage is TRBV6-5 and J usage is TRBJ1-2, with 11 nucleotides matching TRBD1. Unmatched junction bases numbered 4, after V lost 7 bases and J lost 3 bases. This CDR3 contains 14 residues. In germline, CDR1 is MNHEY, CDR2 SVGAGI.

This clone was recorded a few times. The J gene is TRBJ2-5, the V gene TRBV30; 7 positions agree with TRBD2. Unmatched junction bases numbered 10, after V lost 0 bases and J lost 0 bases. From germline, CDR1 is GTSNPN and CDR2 SVGIG (reference sequence). This CDR3 is built from 17 residues. The CDR3 protein is CAWSVFRSSGNQETQYF. The CDR3 coding sequence is TGTGCCTGGAGTGTATTTCGGTCTAGCGGAAACCAAGAGACCCAGTACTTC.

This clone was detected only a few times. This chain links TRBV5-4 with TRBJ2-3; D is perhaps TRBD1 (6 bases). CDR3 size: 14 residues. V gave up 0 bases and J gave up 1 base, with 6 bases separating them. The germline CDR1 and CDR2 sequences are SGHNT and YYREEE (reference sequence). This chain's CDR3 is CASSLEGGTDTQYF. In DNA form, the CDR3 reads TGTGCCAGCAGCTTGGAGGGGGGCACAGATACGCAGTATTTT. Looking up the rest from reference TRBV5-4 and TRBJ2-3 gives the full variable domain: ETGVTQSPTHLIKTRGQQVTLRCSSQSGHNTVSWYQQALGQGPQFIFQYYREEENGRGNFPPRFSGLQFPNYSSELNVNALELDDSALYLCASSLEGGTDTQYFGPGTRLTVL.

This clone turned up a few times. V is TRBV28 and J is TRBJ1-1; possible D gene TRBD1, 5 bases. CDR1 is MDHEN and CDR2 is SYDVKM in the germline V gene. The CDR3 has 14 amino acids. Trimming cost V 3 bases and J 5 bases, with 13 bases left between them. The DNA of the CDR3 is TGTGCCAGCAGTTTGGGACTAGGGGAGACTGAAGCTTTCTTT. Translated, it gives CASSLGLGETEAFF.

J is TRBJ2-3 and V is TRBV9; no clear D. The germline gives CDR1 SGDLS, CDR2 YYNGEE. V dropped 4 bases and J dropped 6 bases, with 15 bases sitting between them. The CDR3 is 14 amino acids. The CDR3 DNA sequence: TGTGCCAGCAGCATTGACTCGCACTCCGATACGCAGTATTTT. This gives the protein CASSIDSHSDTQYF.

This clone was counted between two and nine times. The chain links TRBV4-1 to TRBJ1-4; D not certain. Germline loops: CDR1 MGHRA, CDR2 YSYEKL. Between the trimmed V and J ends, which lost 4 bases and 7 bases, there was a span of 10 bases. The CDR3 is 13 amino acids. The CDR3 loop reads CASSRMGSEKLFF. For the CDR3, the DNA is TGCGCCAGCAGCCGAATGGGGAGTGAAAAACTGTTTTTT.

The table lists this clone with a few counts. The chain combines TRBV7-2 with TRBJ2-3; D is perhaps TRBD1 (6 bases). This CDR3 region has 16 residues. The germline gives CDR1 SGHTA, CDR2 FQGNSA. The V end lost 1 base, the J end lost 1 base, and 12 bases lay between the germline ends. The CDR3 DNA reads TGTGCCAGCAGCTTAGTGGGGTACAGGGGCACAGATACGCAGTATTTT. This codes for CASSLVGYRGTDTQYF.

Only one count was recorded for this clone. The V gene is TRBV7-9, the J gene TRBJ2-7; D remains ambiguous. Germline V CDR1 and CDR2: SEHNR, FQNEAQ (reference sequence). The CDR3 is made up of 14 amino acids. V was pared by 6 bases and J by 1 base, with 13 bases between. CDR3: CASSSLGKSYEQYF. DNA of the CDR3: TGTGCCAGCAGTTCCCTAGGCAAGTCCTACGAGCAGTACTTC.

This chain uses TRBV2 with TRBJ2-2, with 9 bases aligning to TRBD2. The CDR3 sequence is 15 residues long. The V segment lost 7 bases and the J segment 3 bases; nucleotides outside the gene matches: 6. Germline CDR1 is SNHLY and CDR2 is FYNNEI. CDR3: CASKVRLADTGELFF. In nucleotides, the CDR3 is TGTGCCAGCAAGGTCCGACTAGCGGACACCGGGGAGCTGTTTTTT.

This clone occurred a few times. The chain employs TRBV10-3 and TRBJ2-3; 7 bases are shared with TRBD2. V lost 0 bases, J lost 5 bases, and 8 bases stayed unmatched. This CDR3 region has 16 residues. The germline V gene encodes CDR1 ENHRY and CDR2 SYGVKD. Here the CDR3 DNA reads TGTGCCATCAGTGAGTCGAGACGGGCTAGCGGAGATACGCAGTATTTT. Residues: CAISESRRASGDTQYF.

The chain uses TRBV13 and TRBJ1-6; TRBD1 matches 9 bases. Trimming at V came to 5 bases and at J to 10 bases, leaving 9 bases not matched to a gene. The CDR3 is 15 residues long. Germline loops: CDR1 PRHDT, CDR2 FYEKMQ (reference sequence). This chain's CDR3 is CASSGAGTGRSPLHF. CDR3 nucleotides: TGTGCCAGCAGCGGGGCCGGGACAGGGAGATCACCCCTCCACTTT.

The J gene is TRBJ1-2, the V gene TRBV5-6; 11 positions agree with TRBD1. The trim removed 4 bases at V and 4 bases at J, leaving 6 bases unmatched. In germline, CDR1 is SGHDT, CDR2 YYEEEE. This CDR3 spans 15 amino acids. CDR3 coding DNA: TGTGCCAGCAGCCTGCCCGGGACAGGGGGCTATGGCTACACCTTC. Translated, it gives CASSLPGTGGYGYTF.

J is TRBJ2-5 and V is TRBV4-1, with D tentatively TRBD1 (6 bases). The V end lost 1 base, the J end lost 3 bases, and 18 bases lay between the germline ends. Germline V gene sequence: CDR1 MGHRA, CDR2 YSYEKL. This CDR3 has 17 amino acids. The CDR3 bases are TGCGCCAGCAGCCAAGGGCGGACAGCCTTAGGGAAAGAGACCCAGTACTTC. As protein: CASSQGRTALGKETQYF.

V is TRBV19 and J is TRBJ1-4; D gene ambiguous. Germline CDR1 is LNHDA and CDR2 is SQIVND (reference sequence). CDR3 length: 15 residues. V shed 2 bases and J shed 7 bases, with 14 bases lying between them. The CDR3 DNA reads as TGTGCCAGTAGTATAATCCAAGGGAGAAGTGAAAAACTGTTTTTT. Its protein is CASSIIQGRSEKLFF.

This clone was found a few times. The gene calls are TRBV19 and TRBJ2-1; TRBD1 matches 10 bases. The V gene end was trimmed by 3 bases and the J gene end by 4 bases; junction bases not matched to a gene: 12. CDR1 and CDR2 (germline): LNHDA, SQIVND (reference sequence). The CDR3 length is 18 residues. The DNA for the CDR3 is TGTGCCAGTAGTATTCGACCGTTCGGGACAGGGGTTTACAATGAGCAGTTCTTC. This sequence encodes CASSIRPFGTGVYNEQFF.

The chain combines TRBV15 with TRBJ2-1, with TRBD2 identical over 10 bases. This CDR3 contains 15 residues. V dropped 7 bases and J dropped 6; count of bases not matched to a gene: 9. Germline V gene lookup returns CDR1 LNHNV and CDR2 YYDKDF (reference sequence). In DNA, the CDR3 is TGTGCCACCACCTTATCTAGCGGGAGTTTCAATGAGCAGTTCTTC. It yields the protein CATTLSSGSFNEQFF.

This rearrangement joins TRBV30 to TRBJ1-4; no reliable D call. This CDR3 comprises 15 residues. Germline CDR1 GTSNPN, CDR2 SVGIG (reference sequence). Trimming took off 0 bases at V and 6 bases at J, with 14 bases between the two ends. The CDR3 sequence: CAWSVNFSPDEKLFF. The DNA for the CDR3 is TGTGCCTGGAGTGTAAACTTTTCGCCGGATGAAAAACTGTTTTTT.

This sequence joins TRBV19 and TRBJ1-2; 7 bases match TRBD1. The J segment lost 4 bases and the V segment lost 4 bases, leaving 9 bases of the junction unmatched. Germline V CDR1 and CDR2: LNHDA, SQIVND (reference sequence). The CDR3 length is 15 residues. The CDR3 nucleotides are TGTGCCAGTAGTACCCGACAGGGAATCGGCTATGGCTACACCTTC. It specifies CASSTRQGIGYGYTF.

This clone was counted a few times. The CDR3 coding sequence is TGTGCCAGCAGCTTGTCGCTAGCCTCCACAGATACGCAGTATTTT. Translating it yields CASSLSLASTDTQYF. The chain carries TRBV5-4 and TRBJ2-3, with D possibly matching TRBD2 (5 bases). The CDR3 is 15 residues long. V lost 1 base to trimming and J lost 2 bases, with 11 bases between them. Germline CDR1 is SGHNT and CDR2 is YYREEE (reference sequence).

This clone has just a few counts. J is TRBJ2-7 and V is TRBV7-9, with D maybe TRBD1 (6 bases). Trimming cost V 5 bases and J 8 bases, with 16 bases left between them. Per the germline V gene, CDR1 is SEHNR and CDR2 is FQNEAQ (reference sequence). The CDR3 loop spans 13 amino acids. CDR3 nucleotide sequence: TGTGCCAGCAGCCCCTCGAGAAGGGACAAGCAGTACTTC. The encoded protein is CASSPSRRDKQYF.

V and J are TRBV4-1 and TRBJ1-1, with TRBD1 identical over 9 bases. Looked up from germline, CDR1 is MGHRA and CDR2 is YSYEKL. The CDR3 runs to 15 residues. The J segment lost 5 bases and the V segment lost 6 bases, leaving 10 bases of the junction unmatched. The CDR3 region is CASRRPGTGITEAFF. The CDR3 DNA sequence: TGCGCCAGCAGACGCCCCGGGACAGGGATAACTGAAGCTTTCTTT.

This clone was counted between two and nine times. CDR3 nucleotide sequence: TGTGCCAGCAAGGGGGACGGCTATGGCTACACCTTC. Its protein is CASKGDGYGYTF. The chain has TRBV2 and TRBJ1-2, with D perhaps TRBD1 (6 bases). Germline CDR1 SNHLY, CDR2 FYNNEI. Trimming removed 7 bases at V and 4 bases at J, with 10 bases between. The CDR3 covers 12 residues.

This clone showed up just a few times. This chain links TRBV6-5 with TRBJ2-6, with a possible D match to TRBD1 (6 bases). Trimming shortened V by 11 bases and J by 1 base, and 12 bases separated the two germline ends. Germline lookup yields CDR1 MNHEY and CDR2 SVGAGI. The CDR3 extends over 14 amino acids. The CDR3 spells CACSRGSGANVLTF. The CDR3 nucleotides are TGTGCCTGCTCCAGGGGTTCTGGGGCCAACGTCCTGACTTTC.

This clone was recorded a few times. The chain recombines TRBV29-1 with TRBJ2-1; TRBD2 matches at 10 bases. Germline CDR1 is SQVTM and CDR2 is ANQGSEA. CDR3 size: 12 residues. The ends lost 7 bases at V and 10 bases at J; junction bases unmatched: 7. The CDR3 DNA sequence: TGCAGCGGGGGGGGAGCGGGAGGGGAGCAGTTCTTC. It specifies CSGGGAGGEQFF.

This clone was found a few times. This chain joins TRBV7-9 and TRBJ2-3, with TRBD1 matching 8 bases. V dropped 2 bases and J dropped 5; count of bases not matched to a gene: 6. The CDR3 contains 15 residues. CDR1 SEHNR and CDR2 FQNEAQ come from the germline V gene (reference sequence). In nucleotides, the CDR3 is TGTGCCAGCAGCTTACAGGGGGCGCTTGGAGATACGCAGTATTTT. Residues: CASSLQGALGDTQYF. The full variable domain, its missing parts supplied by reference TRBV7-9 and TRBJ2-3, is DTGVSQNPRHKITKRGQNVTFRCDPISEHNRLYWYRQTLGQGPEFLTYFQNEAQLEKSRLLSDRFSAERPKGSFSTLEIQRTEQGDSAMYLCASSLQGALGDTQYFGPGTRLTVL.